What follows are 6 T cell receptor beta chains derived from one specimen sequenced in a study of T cell changes during pregnancy in multiple sclerosis (dated by TCRdb to the late 2010s). Libraries were made using the immunoSEQ multiplex PCR assay. TCRdb obtained this table from immuneACCESS and retained in-frame rearrangements with V and J assigned. These tables miss some clones; where compared with another copy, unresolved V genes account for less than half of the shortfall, and the remainder is unexplained. Across this sample there are fewer than 45,000 clones, with approximately 94% seen only once. The ten top clones hold around 0.58% of the sample. Material: CD4+ T cells from peripheral blood mononuclear cells, obtained in the third trimester of pregnancy. These receptors were taken from a female donor with multiple sclerosis, enrolled in a pregnancy study.

The J gene is TRBJ2-6, the V gene TRBV28; TRBD2 matches 7 bases. The CDR3 has 18 residues. The V gene's germline CDR1 is MDHEN and CDR2 SYDVKM. The V gene end was trimmed by 7 bases and the J gene end by 0 bases; junction bases not matched to a gene: 12. The CDR3 loop reads CASTRGGGGYSGANVLTF. For the CDR3, the DNA is TGTGCCAGCACTCGAGGCGGGGGAGGGTACTCTGGGGCCAACGTCCTGACTTTC.

The J gene is TRBJ2-2, the V gene TRBV9, with D possibly being TRBD2 (7 bases). V was shortened by 4 bases and J by 7 bases, with 17 bases between the two germline ends. The germline CDR1 and CDR2 sequences are SGDLS and YYNGEE. The length of the CDR3 is 15 residues. Here the CDR3 reads CASSPRGGAGGELFF. The CDR3 bases are TGTGCCAGCAGCCCAAGGGGGGGGGCGGGCGGGGAGCTGTTTTTT.

On this clone itself: Sequence at one end of the junction differs from germline and may be a read error. V is TRBV2 and J is TRBJ2-1, with 14 bases that match TRBD2. CDR3 length: 16 residues. Germline-derived CDR1 and CDR2 are SNHLY and FYNNEI. CDR3 sequence: CASREGTSGGYNEQFF. CDR3 DNA sequence: TGTGCCAGCAGGGAAGGGACTAGCGGGGGATACAATGAGCAGTTCTTC.

This sequence joins TRBV27 and TRBJ1-2; tentative D call: TRBD1 (6 bases). This CDR3 region has 13 residues. Trimming left V 6 bases short and J 2 bases short, with 10 bases between. Germline V CDR1 and CDR2: MNHEY, SMNVEV (reference sequence). In DNA form, the CDR3 reads TGTGCCAGCAGGGGACAATTGAACTATGGCTACACCTTC. Translating gives CASRGQLNYGYTF.

This rearrangement joins TRBV5-1 to TRBJ2-1; a possible D gene is TRBD1 (6 bases). V gave up 1 base and J gave up 9 bases, with 23 bases separating them. From germline, CDR1 is SGHRS and CDR2 YFSETQ. The CDR3 has 17 amino acids. This CDR3 is CASSLNVRQGSSSEQFF. CDR3 nucleotides: TGCGCCAGCAGCTTGAATGTGCGCCAGGGGAGTTCTAGTGAGCAGTTCTTC. Complete variable domain (other parts from reference TRBV5-1 and TRBJ2-1): KAGVTQTPRYLIKTRGQQVTLSCSPISGHRSVSWYQQTPGQGLQFLFEYFSETQRNKGNFPGRFSGRQFSNSRSEMNVSTLELGDSALYLCASSLNVRQGSSSEQFFGPGTRLTVL.

The rearrangement joins TRBV2 to TRBJ2-1, with TRBD2 identical over 12 bases. The CDR3 sequence is 15 residues long. Germline V gene data show CDR1 as SNHLY and CDR2 as FYNNEI. The trim removed 5 bases at V and 5 bases at J, leaving 4 bases unmatched. CDR3 bases: TGTGCCAGCAGTCCCCTAGCGGGAGGGCACAATGAGCAGTTCTTC. As protein: CASSPLAGGHNEQFF. The whole variable domain, filled in from reference TRBV2 and TRBJ2-1, reads EPEVTQTPSHQVTQMGQEVILRCVPISNHLYFYWYRQILGQKVEFLVSFYNNEISEKSEIFDDQFSVERPDGSNFTLKIRSTKLEDSAMYFCASSPLAGGHNEQFFGPGTRLTVL.